Presented here are 18 T cell receptor beta chains from one specimen sequenced in a study of T cell repertoires in cytomegalovirus infection. TCRdb re-called the reads through MiXCR, storing one row per CDR3 protein. This sample has 200,000 or so distinct CDR3 sequences, with approximately 30% found just once. Sequenced sample: PBMCs. The source of these receptors is a human donor in good health (CMV status not recorded). Some clones in this sample may be carry-over from other donors' samples.

Many counts were recorded for this clonotype. The chain carries TRBV7-2 and TRBJ2-5, with 8 bases lining up with TRBD2. Trimming took 5 bases from V and 1 from J; bases not matched to a gene: 9. Germline V lookup: CDR1 SGHTA, CDR2 FQGNSA. This CDR3 is 16 amino acids long. Here the CDR3 reads CASSPGGGGPQETQYF. As DNA, the CDR3 is TGTGCCAGCAGCCCGGGCGGCGGGGGGCCCCAAGAGACCCAGTACTTC.

This clonotype appeared many times. V usage is TRBV7-2 and J usage is TRBJ1-1; 9 nucleotides line up with TRBD1. V shed 5 bases, J shed 3 bases, and the junction held 7 bases outside the gene matches. CDR1 is SGHTA and CDR2 is FQGNSA in the germline V gene. This CDR3 region has 15 residues. The DNA for the CDR3 is TGTGCCAGCAGCCGAGCCGGGACAGGGTACACTGAAGCTTTCTTT. Protein sequence: CASSRAGTGYTEAFF. Full variable domain (rest looked up from reference TRBV7-2 and TRBJ1-1): GAGVSQSPSNKVTEKGKDVELRCDPISGHTALYWYRQSLGQGLEFLIYFQGNSAPDKSGLPSDRFSAERTGGSVSTLTIQRTQQEDSAVYLCASSRAGTGYTEAFFGQGTRLTVV.

Only a few counts were recorded for this clonotype. The chain carries TRBV20-1 and TRBJ2-5; the match to TRBD2 covers 11 bases. From germline, CDR1 is DFQATT and CDR2 SNEGSKA (reference sequence). J was trimmed by 0 bases and V by 0 bases; bases with no gene match: 9. CDR3 length equals 18 residues. CDR3 bases: TGCAGTGCTAGAGAAGGGCCCATGACTAGCGGGAACCAAGAGACCCAGTACTTC. Encoded protein: CSAREGPMTSGNQETQYF.

There are a few counts of this clonotype. The V gene is TRBV7-3, the J gene TRBJ2-1; the match to TRBD2 covers 8 bases. After removal of 6 bases from V and 4 bases from J, the junction contained 11 bases not matched to a gene. The CDR3 loop spans 16 amino acids. Germline lookup yields CDR1 SGHTA and CDR2 FQGTGA. The CDR3 DNA reads as TGTGCCAGCAGTGCCGGCCGGGGGGGCGGATACAATGAGCAGTTCTTC. This encodes CASSAGRGGGYNEQFF.

There are many counts of this clonotype. V usage is TRBV12-3 or TRBV12-4 and J usage is TRBJ1-1; the D gene is possibly TRBD1 (6 bases). Trimming pared 5 bases from V and 3 bases from J, leaving 19 bases between. The CDR3 is 16 residues long. The CDR3 reads CASSLNLQGGDTEAFF. CDR3 DNA sequence: TGTGCCAGCAGTCTCAATCTACAGGGAGGGGACACTGAAGCTTTCTTT.

Details on this clonotype: A much larger clonotype is one base distant, so this may be a read error. The genes are TRBV5-6 and TRBJ1-5; D is ambiguous. The CDR3 runs 15 residues. Germline V lookup: CDR1 SGHDT, CDR2 YYEEEE. The CDR3 loop is CDSSFGPDSNQPQHF. The CDR3 DNA is TGTGACAGCAGCTTTGGGCCAGATAGCAATCAGCCCCAGCATTTT.

This rearrangement joins TRBV4-2 to TRBJ1-4, with D maybe TRBD1 (6 bases). Germline values: CDR1 LGHNA, CDR2 YNFKEQ. The V and J ends lost 4 bases and 14 bases respectively, with 17 bases between them. The CDR3 loop spans 13 amino acids. The CDR3 reads CASSPSTGLGLFF. CDR3 nucleotides: TGTGCCAGCAGCCCCTCGACAGGATTGGGGCTGTTTTTT.

This clonotype was recorded at least ten times. The J gene is TRBJ2-1, the V gene TRBV7-2; maybe TRBD1 (5 bases). The CDR3 is 11 amino acids. CDR1 and CDR2 (germline): SGHTA, FQGNSA. Trimming removed 4 bases from V and 10 bases from J, with 8 bases in between. CDR3 DNA sequence: TGTGCCAGCAGCTCGAAGGGGGAGCAGTTCTTC. Translated, it gives CASSSKGEQFF.

This clonotype was observed a few times. The gene calls are TRBV30 and TRBJ1-1; TRBD1 is a possible D gene (6 bases). With 1 base removed from V and 1 base from J, the gap between germline ends came to 10 bases. The germline gives CDR1 GTSNPN, CDR2 SVGIG (reference sequence). The CDR3 runs to 14 residues. The DNA for the CDR3 is TGTGCCTGGAGTGCGGGACACGGGAACACTGAAGCTTTCTTT. Its protein product is CAWSAGHGNTEAFF.

This chain connects TRBV15 to TRBJ2-1; D perhaps matches TRBD2 (6 bases). This CDR3 is built from 16 residues. V shed 0 bases and J shed 0 bases, with 9 bases lying between them. Germline V gives CDR1 LNHNV, CDR2 YYDKDF (reference sequence). In nucleotides, the CDR3 is TGTGCCACCAGCAGAGAGGAGGGGAGCTCCTACAATGAGCAGTTCTTC. Residues: CATSREEGSSYNEQFF.

The sample holds a few counts of this clonotype. The rearrangement uses TRBV7-2 and TRBJ1-2, with D unclear. The length of the CDR3 is 15 residues. Germline CDR1 reads SGHTA; CDR2 reads FQGNSA. V was trimmed by 1 base and J by 5 bases, leaving 14 bases between them. CDR3 nucleotide sequence: TGTGCCAGCAGCTTAGGCAGTAATGGGATTTATGGCTACACCTTC. It yields the protein CASSLGSNGIYGYTF.

The table lists this clonotype with many counts. This chain connects TRBV7-2 to TRBJ2-3; weak D call: TRBD2 (6 bases). CDR1 SGHTA and CDR2 FQGNSA come from the germline V gene. V was cut by 4 bases and J by 6 bases, with 8 bases left in between. This CDR3 is 12 amino acids long. The chain's CDR3 is CASSYGGDTQYF. The DNA of the CDR3 is TGTGCCAGCAGCTATGGGGGGGATACGCAGTATTTT.

Only a few counts were recorded for this clonotype. The chain has TRBV6-5 and TRBJ2-5, with a tentative D call TRBD2 (5 bases). V was trimmed by 8 bases and J by 4 bases, leaving 11 bases between them. Germline V CDR1 and CDR2: MNHEY, SVGAGI. The CDR3 contains 12 residues. The CDR3 nucleotides are TGTGCCAGCTTTTCGGGAACAGAGACCCAGTACTTC. Its protein is CASFSGTETQYF.

This chain uses TRBV7-8 with TRBJ1-1; D is possibly TRBD1 (5 bases). Looked up from germline, CDR1 is SGHVS and CDR2 is FQNEAQ. CDR3 length equals 15 residues. Trimming took 1 base from V and 2 from J, leaving 11 bases between them. The chain's CDR3 is CASSLEPDTNTEAFF. In DNA, the CDR3 is TGTGCCAGCAGCTTAGAGCCGGACACCAACACTGAAGCTTTCTTT.

The V gene is TRBV6-1, the J gene TRBJ2-7; the D gene is possibly TRBD1 (6 bases). The germline gives CDR1 MNHNS, CDR2 SASEGT. CDR3 length: 14 amino acids. V lost 5 bases and J 1 base, leaving 12 bases between the germline ends. The CDR3 nucleotides are TGTGCCAGCAGTCCCAACAGGGCTTCCTACGAGCAGTACTTC. Translated, it gives CASSPNRASYEQYF.

The rearrangement links TRBV11-2 to TRBJ1-1; D possibly corresponds to TRBD1 (5 bases). The CDR3 covers 13 residues. The germline V gene has CDR1 SGHAT and CDR2 FQNNGV. Trimming left V 1 base short and J 7 bases short, with 10 bases between. Here the CDR3 DNA reads TGTGCCAGCAGCTTAGGGGGGAGTTTTGAAGCTTTCTTT. Its translation: CASSLGGSFEAFF.

The chain employs TRBV7-6 and TRBJ2-7; D is uncertain. Trimming removed 5 bases at V and 4 bases at J, with 12 bases between. Per germline, CDR1 SGHVS and CDR2 FNYEAQ. The CDR3 totals 13 residues. The CDR3 sequence is CASSLGFGYEQYF. The CDR3 nucleotides read TGTGCCAGCAGCCTGGGCTTCGGGTACGAGCAGTACTTC. Looking up the rest from reference TRBV7-6 and TRBJ2-7 gives the full variable domain: GAGVSQSPRYKVTKRGQDVALRCDPISGHVSLYWYRQALGQGPEFLTYFNYEAQQDKSGLPNDRFSAERPEGSISTLTIQRTEQRDSAMYRCASSLGFGYEQYFGPGTRLTVT.

This clonotype was detected ten times or more. The J gene is TRBJ2-3, the V gene TRBV7-8, with unresolved D. The ends were cut back, 5 bases at V and 2 bases at J, with 11 bases in the middle. Per germline, CDR1 SGHVS and CDR2 FQNEAQ. The CDR3 spans 14 residues. CDR3 sequence reads: CASSPRVFTDTQYF. The DNA for the CDR3 is TGTGCCAGCAGCCCCCGGGTCTTCACAGATACGCAGTATTTT.